What follows are 27 T cell receptor beta chains derived from one specimen sequenced in a study of blood T cells in healthy people across ages. A sample-barcoded 5' primer and a J-beta primer mix were used in a second PCR of roughly 7 to 12 cycles. TCRdb redid the calling of the 5' RACE reads with MiXCR, one entry per CDR3 protein. The sample comprises roughly 1.5 million distinct CDR3 sequences, roughly 43% of which are singletons, and about 3.8% rests with the top ten. Sample: blood. The receptors shown here come from a woman younger than 35 in good health.

The J gene is TRBJ2-7, the V gene TRBV7-9; the D gene is possibly TRBD1 (6 bases). CDR3 length: 17 residues. CDR1 and CDR2 from the germline V gene are SEHNR and FQNEAQ (reference sequence). The germline V and J ends were trimmed by 5 bases and 3 bases, with 23 bases remaining between them. CDR3 residues: CASSIRRNRDTSYEQYF. The CDR3 nucleotides are TGTGCCAGCAGCATTAGGAGAAACCGGGACACCAGCTACGAGCAGTACTTC.

This clonotype was observed a handful of times. This chain uses TRBV5-6 with TRBJ2-1; D not certain. V dropped 7 bases and J dropped 1 base, with 9 bases sitting between them. The CDR3 is made up of 13 amino acids. Per the germline V gene, CDR1 is SGHDT and CDR2 is YYEEEE. The DNA for the CDR3 is TGTGCCAGCTGTGGCGAATCCTACAATGAGCAGTTCTTC. It is translated as CASCGESYNEQFF.

The chain employs TRBV15 and TRBJ2-1; 12 bases match TRBD2. J gave up 8 bases and V 6 bases, and 11 bases lay outside the gene matches. There are 16 residues in the CDR3. CDR1 is LNHNV, CDR2 YYDKDF, per germline (reference sequence). The chain's CDR3 is CATSPPPSGGEDEQFF. The CDR3 DNA is TGTGCCACCAGTCCCCCCCCTAGCGGGGGGGAGGATGAGCAGTTCTTC.

There are a few counts of this clonotype. The CDR3 coding sequence is TGTGCCAGCGGGGGACTAGCGCTCTACAATGAGCAGTTCTTC. Encoded protein: CASGGLALYNEQFF. The chain couples TRBV27 to TRBJ2-1; 10 positions agree with TRBD2. Germline CDR1 MNHEY, CDR2 SMNVEV (reference sequence). The CDR3 is 14 amino acids. The V segment lost 8 bases and the J segment 3 bases; nucleotides outside the gene matches: 4.

In this sample, this clonotype turned up once. The V and J genes are TRBV27 and TRBJ2-4; TRBD2 matches at 8 bases. CDR1 and CDR2 (germline): MNHEY, SMNVEV (reference sequence). The trim removed 4 bases at V and 0 bases at J, leaving 8 bases unmatched. The CDR3 is made up of 17 amino acids. CDR3 nucleotide sequence: TGTGCCAGCAGTTCGGTCGGGAGCGGGAGAGCCAAAAACATTCAGTACTTC. Its protein product is CASSSVGSGRAKNIQYF.

This clonotype occurred many times. The genes are TRBV12-3 or TRBV12-4 and TRBJ2-2; D uncertain. The CDR3 runs 15 residues. The V gene lost 6 bases and the J gene lost 0 bases, with 11 bases spanning the gap. The chain's CDR3 is CASSLTGANTGELFF. CDR3 DNA sequence: TGTGCCAGCAGCCTTACTGGGGCGAACACCGGGGAGCTGTTTTTT.

The genes are TRBV4-3 and TRBJ2-2; 7 nucleotides align to TRBD2. The V gene end was trimmed by 0 bases and the J gene end by 1 base; junction bases not matched to a gene: 11. The CDR3 loop spans 19 amino acids. The germline CDR1 and CDR2 sequences are LGHNA and YSLEER. DNA of the CDR3: TGCGCCAGCAGCCAAGATCGCCCTTTGGGAGGGTGGAACACCGGGGAGCTGTTTTTT. This gives the protein CASSQDRPLGGWNTGELFF.

Here the CDR3 DNA reads TGCAGCGTTGAGTCGCCGGGACTTAGGCCCCTCAATGAGCAGTACTTC. Translated, it gives CSVESPGLRPLNEQYF. The chain links TRBV29-1 to TRBJ2-7; the D gene is possibly TRBD2 (6 bases). This CDR3 comprises 16 residues. V gave up 3 bases and J gave up 7 bases, with 25 bases separating them. CDR1 and CDR2 from the germline V gene are SQVTM and ANQGSEA.

The V gene is TRBV27, the J gene TRBJ1-6, with TRBD1 matching 9 bases. V lost 3 bases and J lost 14; bases outside the gene matches: 11. The length of the CDR3 is 15 residues. Per germline, CDR1 MNHEY and CDR2 SMNVEV (reference sequence). As DNA, the CDR3 is TGTGCCAGCAGTTTTGGGGCCGGGACAGGGTTCACCCTCCACTTT. Translated: CASSFGAGTGFTLHF.

This sequence joins TRBV6-1 and TRBJ2-3; 7 bases line up with TRBD1. Germline lookup yields CDR1 MNHNS and CDR2 SASEGT. V trimming: 6 bases; J trimming: 0 bases; junction bases outside the gene matches: 3. The CDR3 runs to 14 residues. The CDR3 sequence is CASRGTASTDTQYF. The CDR3 DNA is TGTGCCAGCAGGGGGACAGCTAGCACAGATACGCAGTATTTT.

This rearrangement joins TRBV29-1 to TRBJ1-1; D may be TRBD1 (6 bases). V was cut by 5 bases and J by 6 bases, with 10 bases left in between. Germline V gives CDR1 SQVTM, CDR2 ANQGSEA. There are 11 residues in the CDR3. CDR3: CSVSGASEAFF. CDR3 nucleotides: TGCAGCGTTTCGGGGGCATCTGAAGCTTTCTTT.

This clonotype was seen many times. The chain is built from TRBV9 and TRBJ2-3; D is unclear. Germline V gives CDR1 SGDLS, CDR2 YYNGEE. Trimming stripped 0 bases from V and 2 bases from J, with 4 bases between. The CDR3 is made up of 13 amino acids. CDR3 in amino acids: CASSVGNTDTQYF. The DNA for the CDR3 is TGTGCCAGCAGCGTAGGGAACACAGATACGCAGTATTTT. The full variable domain, with the rest looked up from reference TRBV9 and TRBJ2-3, is DSGVTQTPKHLITATGQRVTLRCSPRSGDLSVYWYQQSLDQGLQFLIQYYNGEERAKGNILERFSAQQFPDLHSELNLSSLELGDSALYFCASSVGNTDTQYFGPGTRLTVL.

V and J are TRBV20-1 and TRBJ1-6, with no clear D. This CDR3 contains 16 residues. V lost 1 base, J lost 4 bases, and 14 bases lay in between. CDR1 DFQATT and CDR2 SNEGSKA come from the germline V gene (reference sequence). CDR3: CSARVTVMGYNSPLHF. For the CDR3, the DNA is TGCAGTGCTAGAGTGACCGTAATGGGGTATAATTCACCCCTCCACTTT.

V gene TRBV7-2 combines with J gene TRBJ1-1; no reliable D call. CDR3 length equals 13 residues. Germline loops: CDR1 SGHTA, CDR2 FQGNSA. Trimming took off 7 bases at V and 2 bases at J, with 11 bases between the two ends. This CDR3 reads CASTNQVNTEAFF. In DNA, the CDR3 is TGTGCCAGCACAAACCAGGTAAACACTGAAGCTTTCTTT.

A word on this clonotype: This may come from a read error, since a much larger clone is one base off. The rearrangement links TRBV29-1 to TRBJ2-5, with unresolved D. Germline V gene lookup returns CDR1 SQVTM and CDR2 ANQGSEA. The CDR3 sequence is 11 residues long. The CDR3 DNA is TGCAGCGGATCGCGACAAGAGACCCGGTACTTC. Translated: CSGSRQETRYF.

The sample holds a few counts of this clonotype. CDR3 region: CASSEARGDTQYF. In DNA form, the CDR3 reads TGTGCCAGCAGCGAAGCTCGAGGAGACACGCAGTATTTT. This chain connects TRBV6-4 to TRBJ2-3; D remains unclear. This CDR3 region has 13 residues. V lost 6 bases, J lost 9 bases, and 16 bases lay in between. Germline CDR1 reads MRHNA; CDR2 reads SNTAGT.

A remark on this clonotype: One end of the junction fails to match germline, which may point to a read error. The CDR3 protein is CDSSESGYQETQYF. CDR3 in DNA: TGCGACAGCAGTGAGTCAGGCTACCAAGAGACCCAGTATTTT. V is TRBV10-2 and J is TRBJ2-5; no clear D. Near its end, the DNA agrees better with TRBJ2-3, so the J call may be wrong. In germline, CDR1 is WSHSY, CDR2 SAAADI. The length of the CDR3 is 14 residues.

The V gene is TRBV7-2, the J gene TRBJ2-7; D uncertain. CDR1 is SGHTA and CDR2 is FQGNSA in the germline V gene. CDR3 length: 15 residues. With 0 bases removed from V and 2 bases from J, the gap between germline ends came to 11 bases. The CDR3 DNA is TGTGCCAGCAGCTTAGCACCAATACTAACCTACGAGCAGTACTTC. Translation: CASSLAPILTYEQYF.

This chain links TRBV20-1 with TRBJ2-1, with 14 nucleotides matching TRBD2. Germline assignment: CDR1 DFQATT and CDR2 SNEGSKA (reference sequence). The CDR3 spans 15 residues. Germline trimming cut 5 bases from V and 5 bases from J; bases unmatched to any gene: 5. DNA for the CDR3: TGCAGTGCTCCGACGGGACTAGCGGGAGACAATGAGCAGTTCTTC. This gives the protein CSAPTGLAGDNEQFF.

This clonotype was counted a few times. The V call is TRBV12-3 or TRBV12-4, the J call TRBJ2-7; TRBD1 is a possible D gene (6 bases). The CDR3 has 16 residues. The germline V and J ends were trimmed by 5 bases and 0 bases, with 17 bases remaining between them. DNA for the CDR3: TGTGCCAGCAGTCGGGACACCTCGCGCCCCTCCTACGAGCAGTACTTC. Translating gives CASSRDTSRPSYEQYF.

The J gene is TRBJ2-3, the V gene TRBV29-1; 14 nucleotides agree with TRBD2. Germline loops: CDR1 SQVTM, CDR2 ANQGSEA. CDR3 size: 17 residues. V was clipped by 6 bases and J by 0 bases; unmatched bases: 8. CDR3 coding DNA: TGCAGCGTCACCGGGACTAGCGGGGGCTCTAGCACAGATACGCAGTATTTT. Protein sequence: CSVTGTSGGSSTDTQYF.

Notes on this clonotype: This may stem from a read error, because a much larger clone lies one nucleotide away. The chain carries TRBV5-1 and TRBJ2-4, with D tentatively TRBD1 or TRBD2 (5 bases each). The closer fit of TRBJ2-7 to the DNA end suggests the J call may be wrong. Germline lookup yields CDR1 SGHRS and CDR2 YFSETQ. CDR3 size: 14 residues. CDR3 sequence: CASSPRGSEGEQYF. CDR3 sequence (DNA): TGCGCCAGCAGCCCTCGGGGCAGCGAAGGCGAGCAGTACTTC.

This chain uses TRBV29-1 with TRBJ2-1, with D perhaps TRBD1 (7 bases). This CDR3 has 14 amino acids. CDR1 is SQVTM, CDR2 ANQGSEA, per germline. V was cut by 1 base and J by 8 bases, with 15 bases left in between. This CDR3 reads CSVEGGSGGYEQFF. In nucleotides, the CDR3 is TGCAGCGTTGAAGGGGGGTCAGGGGGGTATGAGCAGTTCTTC.

This chain links TRBV25-1 with TRBJ2-5, with D unclear. The V end lost 3 bases, the J end lost 0 bases, and 5 bases lay between the germline ends. Germline CDR1 reads MGHDK; CDR2 reads SYGVNS. The CDR3 length is 13 residues. Here the CDR3 reads CASSDRHQETQYF. In DNA, the CDR3 is TGTGCCAGCAGTGACCGCCACCAAGAGACCCAGTACTTC. The full variable domain, rest sourced from reference TRBV25-1 and TRBJ2-5, is EADIYQTPRYLVIGTGKKITLECSQTMGHDKMYWYQQDPGMELHLIHYSYGVNSTEKGDLSSESTVSRIRTEHFPLTLESARPSHTSQYLCASSDRHQETQYFGPGTRLLVL.

This clonotype has only a few counts. The J gene is TRBJ2-1, the V gene TRBV29-1; possible D gene TRBD2, 5 bases. Trimming shortened V by 6 bases and J by 0 bases, and 15 bases separated the two germline ends. Germline V gene sequence: CDR1 SQVTM, CDR2 ANQGSEA. This CDR3 is 15 amino acids long. CDR3 sequence (DNA): TGCAGCGTCCTTGATAAGCGGAGCTCCTACAATGAGCAGTTCTTC. Its protein is CSVLDKRSSYNEQFF.

A few counts support this clonotype. V and J are TRBV20-1 and TRBJ2-2; no clear D. There are 15 residues in the CDR3. Germline V gene data show CDR1 as DFQATT and CDR2 as SNEGSKA (reference sequence). The V end was cut by 0 bases, the J end by 3 bases, with 11 bases between. As DNA, the CDR3 is TGCAGTGCTAGAGATATCTTTAAGGACACCGGGGAGCTGTTTTTT. It codes for CSARDIFKDTGELFF.

The J gene is TRBJ1-2, the V gene TRBV25-1; 11 bases line up with TRBD1. The CDR3 has 16 residues. The ends lost 2 bases at V and 6 bases at J; junction bases unmatched: 8. Germline V lookup: CDR1 MGHDK, CDR2 SYGVNS. The CDR3 DNA reads as TGTGCCAGCAGTGAAACGCCGGGACAGGGGGTCGATGGCTACACCTTC. Residues: CASSETPGQGVDGYTF.